This T cell receptor (beta chain) was sequenced for a study of blood T cells in healthy people across ages. The length of the CDR3 is 17 residues. Germline V lookup: CDR1 SGDLS, CDR2 YYNGEE. Of note for this clonotype: Its specificity is not known. A much more abundant neighbour one base away suggests this may be a read error.

Findings and limits, study-wide: More naive CD4+ cells and higher diversity were found in long-lived than in aged donors. Measured against age, TCR beta diversity per million T cells decreased in a roughly linear manner.

Through a sample-barcoded 5' primer and a J-beta primer mix, a second PCR was run for about 6 to 11 cycles. Each of the cDNA molecules was tagged by a template-switch adaptor with 12 random nucleotides. A minimum of 2.5 million CDR3-containing paired-end reads was obtained for each sample. MiXCR, applied by TCRdb to the 5' RACE reads, yields one record per CDR3 protein. Here the sample spans approximately 680,000 distinct CDR3 sequences, approximately 29% being singletons. The sequence was collected from an elderly woman in good health. The sequenced sample was blood. V is TRBV9 and J is TRBJ2-7; the match to TRBD1 covers 10 bases. CDR3 residues: CAGSEWPSSDRGNEQYF. CDR3 bases: TGTGCCGGCAGCGAATGGCCTAGCTCGGACAGGGGGAACGAGCAGTACTTC.